Below are 9 T cell receptor beta chains sequenced from a single sample in a study of molecular identifiers for immune sequencing clone quantification. TCRdb re-called the PCR reads through MiXCR, storing one row per CDR3 protein. The data contain around 470,000 distinct CDR3 sequences, 20% to 25% of them seen just once; the ten biggest clones take up more than 0.8%. Sequencing input: naive CD8+ T cells from blood, with Jurkat cell RNA spiked in. As to subset: FACS-sorted CD8+CD4-CCR7+CD45RA+ naive T cells. Receptors originate from a human donor in good health. Some libraries in this study had Jurkat cell RNA spiked in.

This clonotype was recorded at least ten times. The chain links TRBV27 to TRBJ2-3; D gene ambiguous. CDR1 is MNHEY, CDR2 SMNVEV, per germline (reference sequence). There are 14 residues in the CDR3. Trimming took 5 bases from V and 3 from J, leaving 12 bases between them. In DNA, the CDR3 is TGTGCCAGCAGTGTCACCCAAATAACAGATACGCAGTATTTT. This sequence encodes CASSVTQITDTQYF.

The chain couples TRBV21-1 to TRBJ2-6. TRBV21-1 is shown as a pseudogene. The CDR3 totals 19 residues. DNA for the CDR3: TGTGCCAGCAGCAAAGTTGCTGTGGACCGGTCCTCTGGGGCCAACGTCCTGACTTTC. Translated: CASSKVAVDRSSGANVLTF.

The rearrangement joins TRBV6-6 to TRBJ2-5; D is undetermined. Trimming removed 7 bases from V and 3 bases from J, with 9 bases in between. CDR1 and CDR2 from the germline V gene are MNHNY and SVGAGI (reference sequence). This CDR3 has 12 residues. The CDR3 nucleotides read TGTGCCAGCACACCCTCCGAAGAGACCCAGTACTTC. This encodes CASTPSEETQYF.

The chain is built from TRBV12-3 or TRBV12-4 and TRBJ2-7, with a weak D call TRBD1 (7 bases). Trimming removed 8 bases from V and 3 bases from J, with 23 bases in between. This CDR3 is 16 amino acids long. CDR3: CASSEPRGEGGYEQYF. The CDR3 region has the DNA TGTGCCAGCTCCGAGCCCAGGGGGGAAGGGGGCTACGAGCAGTACTTC.

On this clonotype: This may come from a read error, since a much larger clone is one base off. The chain has TRBV6-6 and TRBJ2-3; D is undetermined. The germline V and J ends were trimmed by 2 bases and 1 base, with 10 bases remaining between them. Germline CDR1 MNHNY, CDR2 SVGAGI (reference sequence). The CDR3 length is 15 residues. CDR3 bases: TGTGCCAGCAGTTACAAGGGATGGGGCACAGATACGCAGTATTTT. It specifies CASSYKGWGTDTQYF.

This clonotype has only a few counts. This chain joins TRBV6-5 and TRBJ1-1; D gene ambiguous. The CDR3 consists of 19 residues. Per the germline V gene, CDR1 is MNHEY and CDR2 is SVGAGI. V lost 4 bases to trimming and J lost 1 base, with 25 bases between them. In DNA, the CDR3 is TGTGCCAGCAGTTTCCTCCCTCCTGAGGGTATCACTCGGAACACTGAAGCTTTCTTT. Translating it yields CASSFLPPEGITRNTEAFF.

Ten or more counts support this clonotype. The J gene is TRBJ2-2, the V gene TRBV5-4; D not certain. CDR3 length: 14 residues. V was clipped by 1 base and J by 1 base, with 5 bases between them. The germline gives CDR1 SGHNT, CDR2 YYREEE (reference sequence). CDR3 sequence (DNA): TGTGCCAGCAGCTTGAGCGAGAACACCGGGGAGCTGTTTTTT. Residues: CASSLSENTGELFF.

In its sample, this clonotype was seen many times. V usage is TRBV7-2 and J usage is TRBJ2-7, with 11 bases aligning to TRBD1. CDR1 is SGHTA and CDR2 is FQGNSA in the germline V gene. Trimming removed 2 bases from V and 7 bases from J; junction bases left unmatched: 7. The CDR3 sequence is 15 residues long. The CDR3, as DNA: TGTGCCAGCAGCTTAATTGGACAGGGGGCAGGAGAGCAGTACTTC. Protein product: CASSLIGQGAGEQYF.

On this clonotype itself: At one end the junction does not follow the germline gene, possibly because of a read error. The chain carries TRBV30 and TRBJ2-3; tentatively, D is TRBD2 (5 bases). The CDR3 is 14 amino acids. CDR1 is GTSNPN and CDR2 is SVGIG in the germline V gene (reference sequence). The CDR3 protein is CAWNGGPLTDTLYF. The CDR3, as DNA: TGTGCCTGGAACGGCGGGCCCCTCACAGATACGCTGTATTTT.